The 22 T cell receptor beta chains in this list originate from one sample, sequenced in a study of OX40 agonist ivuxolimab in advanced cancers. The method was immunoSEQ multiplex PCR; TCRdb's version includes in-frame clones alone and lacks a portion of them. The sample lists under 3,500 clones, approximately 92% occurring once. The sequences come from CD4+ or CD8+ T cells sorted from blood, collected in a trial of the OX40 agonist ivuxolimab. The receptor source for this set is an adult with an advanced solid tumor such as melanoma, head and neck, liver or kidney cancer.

The CDR3 spells CASSPGLAVNIQYF. The CDR3 DNA is TGTGCCAGCAGCCCGGGACTAGCAGTGAACATTCAGTACTTC. This chain connects TRBV7-2 to TRBJ2-4; TRBD2 matches 9 bases. Unmatched junction bases numbered 6, after V lost 5 bases and J lost 7 bases. CDR1 is SGHTA and CDR2 is FQGNSA in the germline V gene. The CDR3 extends over 14 amino acids.

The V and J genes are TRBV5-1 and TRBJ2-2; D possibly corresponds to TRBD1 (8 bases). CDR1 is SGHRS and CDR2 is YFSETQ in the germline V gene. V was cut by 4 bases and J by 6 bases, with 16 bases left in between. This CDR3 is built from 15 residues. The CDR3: CASSPRTGRAGELFF. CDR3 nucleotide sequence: TGCGCCAGCAGCCCACGGACAGGGAGGGCCGGGGAGCTGTTTTTT.

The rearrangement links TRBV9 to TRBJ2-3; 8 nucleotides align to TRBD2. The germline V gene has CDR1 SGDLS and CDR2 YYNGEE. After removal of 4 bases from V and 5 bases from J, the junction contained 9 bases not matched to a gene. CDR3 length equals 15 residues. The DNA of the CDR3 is TGTGCCAGCAGCTTAACTAGCGGTTCGGGAGATACGCAGTATTTT. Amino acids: CASSLTSGSGDTQYF.

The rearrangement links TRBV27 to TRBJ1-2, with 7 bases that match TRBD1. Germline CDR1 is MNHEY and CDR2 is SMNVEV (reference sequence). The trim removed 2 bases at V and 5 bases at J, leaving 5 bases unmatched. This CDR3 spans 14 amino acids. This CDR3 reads CASSLARGLYGYTF. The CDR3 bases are TGTGCCAGCAGTTTAGCTAGGGGGCTTTATGGCTACACCTTC.

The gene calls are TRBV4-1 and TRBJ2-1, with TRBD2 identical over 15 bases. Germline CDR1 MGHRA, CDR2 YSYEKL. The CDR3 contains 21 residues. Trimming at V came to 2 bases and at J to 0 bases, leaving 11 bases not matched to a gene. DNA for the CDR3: TGCGCCAGCAGCCAACTGGGACTAGCGGGGGGTTTGGGGAGCTCCTACAATGAGCAGTTCTTC. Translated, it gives CASSQLGLAGGLGSSYNEQFF.

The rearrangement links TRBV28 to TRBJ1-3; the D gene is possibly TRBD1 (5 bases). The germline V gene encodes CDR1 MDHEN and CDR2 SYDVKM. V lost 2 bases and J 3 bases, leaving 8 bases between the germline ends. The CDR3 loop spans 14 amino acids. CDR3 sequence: CASSLPGNGNTIYF. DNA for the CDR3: TGTGCCAGCAGTTTACCAGGGAATGGAAACACCATATATTTT.

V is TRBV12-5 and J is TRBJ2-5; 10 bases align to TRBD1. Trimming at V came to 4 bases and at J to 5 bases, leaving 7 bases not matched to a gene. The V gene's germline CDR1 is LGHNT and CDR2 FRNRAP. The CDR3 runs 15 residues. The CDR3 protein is CASGYGTGAIETQYF. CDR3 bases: TGTGCTAGTGGTTACGGGACAGGGGCTATCGAGACCCAGTACTTC.

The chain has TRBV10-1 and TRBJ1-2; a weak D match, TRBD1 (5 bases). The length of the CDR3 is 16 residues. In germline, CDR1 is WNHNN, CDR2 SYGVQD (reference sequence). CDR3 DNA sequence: TGCGCACATCCCAAGCGGCAGGGCCACGCGGCCTATGGCTACACCTTC. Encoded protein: CAHPKRQGHAAYGYTF.

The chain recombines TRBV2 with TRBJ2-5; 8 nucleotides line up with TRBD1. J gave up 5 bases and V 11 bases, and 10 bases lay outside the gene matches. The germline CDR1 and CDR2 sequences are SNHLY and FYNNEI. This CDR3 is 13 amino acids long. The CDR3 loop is CAGQRDRTETQYF. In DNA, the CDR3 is TGTGCCGGGCAAAGGGACAGGACGGAGACCCAGTACTTC.

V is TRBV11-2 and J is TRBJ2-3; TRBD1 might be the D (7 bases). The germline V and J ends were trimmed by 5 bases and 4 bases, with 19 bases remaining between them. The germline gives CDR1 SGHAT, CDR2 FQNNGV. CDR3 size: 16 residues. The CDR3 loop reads CASSPEGAALSDTQYF. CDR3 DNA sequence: TGTGCCAGCAGCCCGGAGGGGGCAGCGTTATCAGATACGCAGTATTTT.

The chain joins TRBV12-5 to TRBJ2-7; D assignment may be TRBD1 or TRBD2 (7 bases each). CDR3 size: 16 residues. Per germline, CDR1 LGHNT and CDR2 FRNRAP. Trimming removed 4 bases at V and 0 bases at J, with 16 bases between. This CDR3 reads CASGWGGQQSSYEQYF. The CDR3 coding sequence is TGTGCTAGTGGTTGGGGGGGACAGCAGAGCTCCTACGAGCAGTACTTC.

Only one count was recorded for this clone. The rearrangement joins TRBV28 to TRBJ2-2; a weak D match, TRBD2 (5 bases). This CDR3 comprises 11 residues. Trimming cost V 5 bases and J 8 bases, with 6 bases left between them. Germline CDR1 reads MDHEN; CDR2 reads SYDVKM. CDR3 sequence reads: CASSRRGELFF. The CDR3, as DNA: TGTGCCAGCAGTAGGAGGGGGGAGCTGTTTTTT.

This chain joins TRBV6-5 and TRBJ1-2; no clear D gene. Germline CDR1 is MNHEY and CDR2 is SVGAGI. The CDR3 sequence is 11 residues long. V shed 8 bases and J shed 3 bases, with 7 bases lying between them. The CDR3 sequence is CASRRDYGYTF. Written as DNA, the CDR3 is TGTGCCAGCCGTCGGGACTATGGCTACACCTTC.

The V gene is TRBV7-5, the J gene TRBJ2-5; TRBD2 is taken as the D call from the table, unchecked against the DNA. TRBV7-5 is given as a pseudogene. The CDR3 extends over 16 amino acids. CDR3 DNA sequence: TGTGCCAGAAGCCCAAGCGGGACCGAAAATCTAGAGACCCAGTACTTC. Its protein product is CARSPSGTENLETQYF.

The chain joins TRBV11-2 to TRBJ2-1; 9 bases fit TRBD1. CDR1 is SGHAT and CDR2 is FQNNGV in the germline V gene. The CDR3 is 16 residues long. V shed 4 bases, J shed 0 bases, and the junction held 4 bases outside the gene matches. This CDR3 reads CASSSYRGLSYNEQFF. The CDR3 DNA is TGTGCCAGCAGCTCTTACAGGGGGCTCTCCTACAATGAGCAGTTCTTC.

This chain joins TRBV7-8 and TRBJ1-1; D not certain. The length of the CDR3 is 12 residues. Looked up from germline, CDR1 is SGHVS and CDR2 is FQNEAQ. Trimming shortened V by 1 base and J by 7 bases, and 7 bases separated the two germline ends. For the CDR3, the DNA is TGTGCCAGCAGCTTAGTGGCTAATGAAGCTTTCTTT. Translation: CASSLVANEAFF.

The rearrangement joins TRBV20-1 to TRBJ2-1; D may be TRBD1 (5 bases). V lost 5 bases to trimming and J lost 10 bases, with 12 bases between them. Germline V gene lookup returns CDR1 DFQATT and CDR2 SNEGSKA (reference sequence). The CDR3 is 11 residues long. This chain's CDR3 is CSASGSREQFF. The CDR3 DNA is TGCAGTGCTTCAGGGTCCAGGGAGCAGTTCTTC.

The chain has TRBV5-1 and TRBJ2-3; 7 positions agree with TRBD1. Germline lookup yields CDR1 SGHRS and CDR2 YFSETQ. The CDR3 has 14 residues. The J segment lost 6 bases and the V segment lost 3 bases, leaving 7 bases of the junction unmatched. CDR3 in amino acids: CASSSDRRADTQYF. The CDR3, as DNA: TGCGCCAGCAGCTCGGACAGGCGGGCCGATACGCAGTATTTT.

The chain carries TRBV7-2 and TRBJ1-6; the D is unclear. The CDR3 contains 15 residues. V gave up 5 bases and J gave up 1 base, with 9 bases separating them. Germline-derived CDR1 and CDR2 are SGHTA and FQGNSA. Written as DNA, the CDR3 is TGTGCCAGCAGCCGGTGGGCGTCCTATAATTCACCCCTCCACTTT. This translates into CASSRWASYNSPLHF.

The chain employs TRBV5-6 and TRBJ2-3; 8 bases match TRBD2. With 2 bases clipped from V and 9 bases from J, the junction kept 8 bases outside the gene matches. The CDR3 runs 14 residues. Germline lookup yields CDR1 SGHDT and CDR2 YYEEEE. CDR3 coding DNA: TGTGCCAGCAGCTTTTCGGGGGGGCAGGACACGCAGTATTTT. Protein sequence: CASSFSGGQDTQYF.

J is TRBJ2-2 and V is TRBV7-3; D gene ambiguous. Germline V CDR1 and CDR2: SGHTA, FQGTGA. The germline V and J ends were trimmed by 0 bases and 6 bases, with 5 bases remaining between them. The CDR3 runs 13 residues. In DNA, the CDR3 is TGTGCCAGCAGCTTAACCATGTCCGGGGAGCTGTTTTTT. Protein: CASSLTMSGELFF. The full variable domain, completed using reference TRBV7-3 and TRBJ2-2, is GAGVSQTPSNKVTEKGKYVELRCDPISGHTALYWYRQSLGQGPEFLIYFQGTGAADDSGLPNDRFFAVRPEGSVSTLKIQRTERGDSAVYLCASSLTMSGELFFGEGSRLTVL.

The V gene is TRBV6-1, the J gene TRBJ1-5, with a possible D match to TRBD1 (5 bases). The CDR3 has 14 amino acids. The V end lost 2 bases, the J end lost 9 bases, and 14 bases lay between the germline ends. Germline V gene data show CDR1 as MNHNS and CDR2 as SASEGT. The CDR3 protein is CASSEIGVGGPQHF. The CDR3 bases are TGTGCCAGCAGTGAAATCGGGGTCGGGGGGCCCCAGCATTTT.